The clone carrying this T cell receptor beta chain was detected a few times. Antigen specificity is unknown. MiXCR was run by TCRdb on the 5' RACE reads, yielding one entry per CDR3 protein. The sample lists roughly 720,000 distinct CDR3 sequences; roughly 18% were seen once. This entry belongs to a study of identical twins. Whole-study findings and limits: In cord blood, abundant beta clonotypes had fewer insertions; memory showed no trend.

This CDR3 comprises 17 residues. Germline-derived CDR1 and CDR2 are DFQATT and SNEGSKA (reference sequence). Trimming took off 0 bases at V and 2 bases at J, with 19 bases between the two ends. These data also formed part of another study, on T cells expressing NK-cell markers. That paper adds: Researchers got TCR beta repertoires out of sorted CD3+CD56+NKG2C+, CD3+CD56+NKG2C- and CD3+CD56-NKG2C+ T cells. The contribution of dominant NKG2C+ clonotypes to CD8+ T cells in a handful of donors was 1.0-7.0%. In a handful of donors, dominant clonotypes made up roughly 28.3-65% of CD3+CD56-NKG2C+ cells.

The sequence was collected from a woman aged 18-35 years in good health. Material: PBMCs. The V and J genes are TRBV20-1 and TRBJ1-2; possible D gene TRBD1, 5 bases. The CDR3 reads CSARDRERGLYNYGYTF. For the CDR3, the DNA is TGCAGTGCTAGAGATCGTGAAAGGGGACTTTACAACTATGGCTACACCTTC.